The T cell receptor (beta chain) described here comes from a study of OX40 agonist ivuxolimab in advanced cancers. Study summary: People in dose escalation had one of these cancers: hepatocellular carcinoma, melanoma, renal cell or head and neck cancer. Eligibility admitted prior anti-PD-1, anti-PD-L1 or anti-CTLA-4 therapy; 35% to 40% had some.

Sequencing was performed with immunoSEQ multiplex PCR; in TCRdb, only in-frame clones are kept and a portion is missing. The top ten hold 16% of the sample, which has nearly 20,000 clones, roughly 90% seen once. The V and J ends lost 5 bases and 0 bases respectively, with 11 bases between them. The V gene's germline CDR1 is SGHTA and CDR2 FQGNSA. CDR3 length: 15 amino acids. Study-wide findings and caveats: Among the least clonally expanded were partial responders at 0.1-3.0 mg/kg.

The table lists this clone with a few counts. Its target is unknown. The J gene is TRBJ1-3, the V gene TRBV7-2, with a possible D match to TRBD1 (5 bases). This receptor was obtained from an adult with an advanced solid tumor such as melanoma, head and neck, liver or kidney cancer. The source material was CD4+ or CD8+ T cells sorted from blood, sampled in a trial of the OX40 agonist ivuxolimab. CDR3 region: CASSLDRFSGNTIYF. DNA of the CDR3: TGTGCCAGCAGCCTAGACAGATTCTCTGGAAACACCATATATTTT.